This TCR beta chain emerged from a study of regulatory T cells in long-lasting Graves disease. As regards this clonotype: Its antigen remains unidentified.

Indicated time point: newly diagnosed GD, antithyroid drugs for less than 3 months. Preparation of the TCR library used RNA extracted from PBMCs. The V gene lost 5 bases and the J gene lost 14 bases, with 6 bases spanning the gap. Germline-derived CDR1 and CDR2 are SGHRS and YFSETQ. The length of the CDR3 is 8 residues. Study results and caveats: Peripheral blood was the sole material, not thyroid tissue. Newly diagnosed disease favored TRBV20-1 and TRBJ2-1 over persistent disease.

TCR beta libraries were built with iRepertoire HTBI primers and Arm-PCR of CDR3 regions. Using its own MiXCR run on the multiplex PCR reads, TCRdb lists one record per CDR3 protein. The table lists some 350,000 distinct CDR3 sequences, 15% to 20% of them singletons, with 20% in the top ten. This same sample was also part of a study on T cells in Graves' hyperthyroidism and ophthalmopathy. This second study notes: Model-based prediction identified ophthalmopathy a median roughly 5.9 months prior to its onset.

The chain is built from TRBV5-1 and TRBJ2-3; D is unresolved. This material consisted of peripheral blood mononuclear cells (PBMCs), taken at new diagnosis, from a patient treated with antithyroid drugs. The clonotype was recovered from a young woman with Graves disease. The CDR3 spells CASSEGYF. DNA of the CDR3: TGCGCCAGCAGTGAAGGGTATTTT.